These 10 T cell receptor beta chains came from one sample sequenced in a study of T cells in Graves' hyperthyroidism and ophthalmopathy. The investigators amplified TCR beta CDR3 regions from RNA transcripts. The HTBI primer set served for first-round RT-PCR of the TCR CDR3. TCRdb ran MiXCR on the multiplex PCR reads and lists one entry per CDR3 protein. The table records about 740,000 distinct CDR3 sequences, roughly 15% of them present only once. Sequences were obtained from blood. The receptors here all came from a woman aged 18-29 years with Graves' hyperthyroidism.

This clonotype was seen repeatedly, ten times or more. The V and J genes are TRBV20-1 and TRBJ2-1; 11 bases are shared with TRBD2. Looked up from germline, CDR1 is DFQATT and CDR2 is SNEGSKA (reference sequence). V shed 0 bases, J shed 4 bases, and the junction held 8 bases outside the gene matches. This CDR3 region has 17 residues. This CDR3 is CSARDWTGTSGYNEQFF. The DNA for the CDR3 is TGCAGTGCTAGAGATTGGACCGGGACTAGCGGTTACAATGAGCAGTTCTTC.

CDR3 bases: TGTGCCAGCAGCGGCCCGCCTGCAGCTGAAGCTTTCTTT. Translated: CASSGPPAAEAFF. This chain links TRBV9 with TRBJ1-1, with D unresolved. V was cut by 3 bases and J by 6 bases, with 12 bases left in between. The CDR3 contains 13 residues. The V gene's germline CDR1 is SGDLS and CDR2 YYNGEE.

In this sample, this clonotype turned up many times. This chain uses TRBV2 with TRBJ2-7; D is possibly TRBD1 or TRBD2 (6 bases each). This CDR3 has 15 amino acids. V was trimmed by 6 bases and J by 2 bases, leaving 17 bases between them. The germline gives CDR1 SNHLY, CDR2 FYNNEI. The CDR3 nucleotides read TGTGCCAGCAGGGAGGGGTTGGACAGTCCCTACGAGCAGTACTTC. Its protein is CASREGLDSPYEQYF. The full variable domain, its missing parts supplied by reference TRBV2 and TRBJ2-7, is EPEVTQTPSHQVTQMGQEVILRCVPISNHLYFYWYRQILGQKVEFLVSFYNNEISEKSEIFDDQFSVERPDGSNFTLKIRSTKLEDSAMYFCASREGLDSPYEQYFGPGTRLTVT.

Many counts were recorded for this clonotype. The chain is built from TRBV3-1 and TRBJ1-3; D is perhaps TRBD1 (6 bases). From germline, CDR1 is LGHDT and CDR2 YNNKEL (reference sequence). This CDR3 contains 18 residues. The V end was cut by 0 bases, the J end by 0 bases, with 15 bases between. The CDR3 bases are TGTGCCAGCAGCCAAGATCGAGGTTGGACAGCCTCTGGAAACACCATATATTTT. Translation: CASSQDRGWTASGNTIYF.

The DNA for the CDR3 is TGTGCCAGCAGCTTTGGGGACTACAACGAGCAGTACTTC. Translation: CASSFGDYNEQYF. The V call is TRBV7-9, the J call TRBJ2-7, with 7 bases matching TRBD2. Germline V gives CDR1 SEHNR, CDR2 FQNEAQ (reference sequence). Unmatched junction bases numbered 4, after V lost 3 bases and J lost 5 bases. CDR3 length equals 13 residues.

This chain uses TRBV19 with TRBJ1-1, with TRBD1 matching 7 bases. CDR3 length equals 14 residues. The germline CDR1 and CDR2 sequences are LNHDA and SQIVND (reference sequence). Unmatched junction bases numbered 8, after V lost 5 bases and J lost 5 bases. As DNA, the CDR3 is TGTGCCAGTAGTCGAATCCAGGGGGGGACTGAAGCTTTCTTT. This sequence encodes CASSRIQGGTEAFF.

Many counts were recorded for this clonotype. In nucleotides, the CDR3 is TGTGCCAGCAGTTTCTACGGCCGCGGTGATGAGCAGTTCTTC. Encoded protein: CASSFYGRGDEQFF. The rearrangement uses TRBV12-3 or TRBV12-4 and TRBJ2-1; unclear D gene. Trimming cost V 3 bases and J 8 bases, with 14 bases left between them. The CDR3 is made up of 14 amino acids.

The table lists this clonotype with many counts. V and J are TRBV18 and TRBJ2-7, with TRBD1 identical over 7 bases. This CDR3 comprises 14 residues. Germline V gene sequence: CDR1 KGHSH, CDR2 LQKENI. V lost 5 bases, J lost 2 bases, and 6 bases stayed unmatched. In nucleotides, the CDR3 is TGTGCCAGCTCATCAGGGGGTATCCCCTACGAGCAGTACTTC. Residues: CASSSGGIPYEQYF.

Ten or more counts support this clonotype. V and J are TRBV5-1 and TRBJ2-1; 14 nucleotides line up with TRBD2. The CDR3 consists of 18 residues. The germline V gene encodes CDR1 SGHRS and CDR2 YFSETQ. J was trimmed by 8 bases and V by 0 bases; bases with no gene match: 10. CDR3 coding DNA: TGCGCCAGCAGCTTGGTAGGACTAGCGGGAGGAATGCTGGATGAGCAGTTCTTC. As protein: CASSLVGLAGGMLDEQFF. The full variable domain, in which reference TRBV5-1 and TRBJ2-1 provide the parts outside the CDR3, is KAGVTQTPRYLIKTRGQQVTLSCSPISGHRSVSWYQQTPGQGLQFLFEYFSETQRNKGNFPGRFSGRQFSNSRSEMNVSTLELGDSALYLCASSLVGLAGGMLDEQFFGPGTRLTVL.

CDR3: CASSFSDRDRNEKLFF. For the CDR3, the DNA is TGTGCCAGCAGCTTCTCCGACCGGGACAGGAATGAAAAACTGTTTTTT. J is TRBJ1-4 and V is TRBV5-6; 8 bases line up with TRBD1. After removal of 2 bases from V and 5 bases from J, the junction contained 8 bases not matched to a gene. The V gene's germline CDR1 is SGHDT and CDR2 YYEEEE. The CDR3 runs 16 residues.